One sample yielded the 27 T cell receptor beta chains listed below, sequenced in a study of molecular identifiers for immune sequencing clone quantification. Each CDR3 protein gets one entry after TCRdb re-called the PCR reads with MiXCR. The sample comprises about 640,000 distinct CDR3 sequences, nearly 20% of which are singletons, and around 0.9% rests with the top ten. Sequencing used naive CD8+ T cells from blood, with Jurkat cell RNA spiked in. Subset specified: FACS-sorted CD8+CD4-CCR7+CD45RA+ naive T cells. All receptors derive from a human donor in good health. Some libraries in this study had Jurkat cell RNA spiked in.

This clonotype was seen many times. The gene calls are TRBV28 and TRBJ1-3, with no clear D. Germline V gene sequence: CDR1 MDHEN, CDR2 SYDVKM. The germline V and J ends were trimmed by 5 bases and 0 bases, with 8 bases remaining between them. This CDR3 region has 14 residues. The CDR3 DNA sequence: TGTGCCAGCAGTCCCCGAGACTCTGGAAACACCATATATTTT. This sequence encodes CASSPRDSGNTIYF.

As to this clonotype: A much more abundant neighbour one base away suggests this may be a read error. V is TRBV5-1 and J is TRBJ1-1; maybe TRBD1 (5 bases). V gave up 3 bases and J gave up 8 bases, with 14 bases separating them. Germline CDR1 reads SGHRS; CDR2 reads YFSETQ. This CDR3 region has 13 residues. CDR3 amino acids: CASSWGTPPEAFF. The DNA for the CDR3 is TGCGCCAGCAGCTGGGGGACCCCCCCCGAAGCTTTCTTT.

For this clonotype: Given a much more abundant clone one base away, this may be a read error. The rearrangement joins TRBV7-9 to TRBJ2-5; perhaps TRBD2 as D (6 bases). Trimming removed 6 bases at V and 9 bases at J, with 20 bases between. Germline V gene lookup returns CDR1 SEHNR and CDR2 FQNEAQ (reference sequence). The CDR3 covers 14 residues. CDR3 loop: CASSLVGDGEAQYF. The CDR3 coding sequence is TGTGCCAGCAGTCTGGTGGGGGACGGGGAGGCCCAGTACTTC.

The chain recombines TRBV20-1 with TRBJ2-5, with D perhaps TRBD2 (5 bases). This CDR3 contains 13 residues. The germline CDR1 and CDR2 sequences are DFQATT and SNEGSKA (reference sequence). V was shortened by 5 bases and J by 1 base, with 11 bases between the two germline ends. CDR3 amino acids: CSASGVAQETQYF. CDR3 bases: TGCAGTGCTTCCGGGGTAGCCCAAGAGACCCAGTACTTC.

There are a few counts of this clonotype. This sequence joins TRBV13 and TRBJ2-7, with TRBD1 identical over 9 bases. CDR1 is PRHDT and CDR2 is FYEKMQ in the germline V gene (reference sequence). Germline trimming cut 5 bases from V and 6 bases from J; bases unmatched to any gene: 11. The CDR3 consists of 15 residues. The CDR3 sequence is CASSPRDRVYGEQYF. DNA for the CDR3: TGTGCCAGCAGCCCTCGGGACAGGGTTTATGGCGAGCAGTACTTC.

The CDR3 here is CASSFLQDAWETQYF. The CDR3 DNA reads as TGTGCCAGCAGCTTCCTACAGGACGCGTGGGAGACCCAGTACTTC. V usage is TRBV5-6 and J usage is TRBJ2-5; weak D call: TRBD1 (5 bases). V was clipped by 2 bases and J by 5 bases, with 16 bases between them. Germline lookup yields CDR1 SGHDT and CDR2 YYEEEE. The length of the CDR3 is 15 residues.

The sample holds many counts of this clonotype. The chain has TRBV3-1 and TRBJ1-1; D call uncertain. The CDR3 loop spans 15 amino acids. V was cut by 3 bases and J by 4 bases, with 15 bases left in between. Germline V gives CDR1 LGHDT, CDR2 YNNKEL (reference sequence). The CDR3: CASSQLRGPGTEAFF. The CDR3 coding sequence is TGTGCCAGCAGCCAGTTGAGAGGGCCCGGCACTGAAGCTTTCTTT.

This sequence joins TRBV6-2 or TRBV6-3 and TRBJ1-1, with TRBD1 matching 7 bases. Germline-derived CDR1 and CDR2 are MNHEY and SVGEGT. The V gene end was trimmed by 5 bases and the J gene end by 0 bases; junction bases not matched to a gene: 12. The CDR3 sequence is 17 residues long. The DNA of the CDR3 is TGTGCCAGCAGTACCCTCAAGGGGGACAGACTGAACACTGAAGCTTTCTTT. Encoded protein: CASSTLKGDRLNTEAFF.

As regards this clonotype: A read error may explain this, as a much larger clone is one base away. This chain uses TRBV7-9 with TRBJ2-5; D uncertain. The CDR3 runs to 15 residues. V was trimmed by 2 bases and J by 3 bases, leaving 13 bases between them. In germline, CDR1 is SEHNR, CDR2 FQNEAQ (reference sequence). The CDR3 is CASSLIGNPEETQYF. Here the CDR3 DNA reads TGTGCCAGCAGCTTAATTGGGAATCCCGAAGAGACCCAGTACTTC.

The chain links TRBV7-6 to TRBJ2-5; the match to TRBD1 covers 9 bases. With 6 bases clipped from V and 3 bases from J, the junction kept 11 bases outside the gene matches. This CDR3 has 16 residues. The germline V gene has CDR1 SGHVS and CDR2 FNYEAQ. The CDR3, as DNA: TGTGCCAGCAGTCCTCTCTTGGGACAGGGAAAAGAGACCCAGTACTTC. Residues: CASSPLLGQGKETQYF.

The chain employs TRBV7-9 and TRBJ2-7; D is perhaps TRBD1 (6 bases). The CDR3 totals 13 residues. With 5 bases removed from V and 6 bases from J, the gap between germline ends came to 14 bases. Germline V gene sequence: CDR1 SEHNR, CDR2 FQNEAQ (reference sequence). CDR3 loop: CASSPHTGFEQYF. In DNA form, the CDR3 reads TGTGCCAGCAGCCCCCATACAGGGTTCGAGCAGTACTTC.

This clonotype has at least ten counts. The CDR3 DNA sequence: TGTGCCAGCAGCGCCGGAAGCGGGGAGGGCGGCGTATGCACTGAAGCTTTCTTT. This encodes CASSAGSGEGGVCTEAFF. The V call is TRBV21-1, the J call TRBJ1-1. TRBV21-1 represents a pseudogene. This CDR3 is built from 18 residues.

This clonotype has more than one count but fewer than ten. Written as DNA, the CDR3 is TGTGCCAGCAGCTTACTTGGGTCCGGGACAGATACGCAGTATTTT. It is translated as CASSLLGSGTDTQYF. The rearrangement links TRBV7-3 to TRBJ2-3; D is unresolved. V was pared by 2 bases and J by 3 bases, with 12 bases between. Looked up from germline, CDR1 is SGHTA and CDR2 is FQGTGA. The CDR3 is made up of 15 amino acids.

This clonotype was picked up many times. V usage is TRBV4-3 and J usage is TRBJ2-1, with 9 positions matching TRBD1. There are 15 residues in the CDR3. Trimming removed 4 bases from V and 6 bases from J; junction bases left unmatched: 7. Germline CDR1 is LGHNA and CDR2 is YSLEER. The CDR3 DNA reads TGCGCCAGCAGCCTGCGCCGACAGGGGGGCAATGAGCAGTTCTTC. This codes for CASSLRRQGGNEQFF.

The chain has TRBV29-1 and TRBJ2-2; D may be TRBD1 (6 bases). This CDR3 has 15 residues. V was pared by 5 bases and J by 0 bases, with 13 bases between. Germline V gene lookup returns CDR1 SQVTM and CDR2 ANQGSEA. CDR3 residues: CSVIPGQTNTGELFF. The DNA for the CDR3 is TGCAGCGTTATCCCTGGACAGACGAACACCGGGGAGCTGTTTTTT.

The chain links TRBV4-1 to TRBJ2-7; TRBD1 agrees at 7 bases. Trimming took 0 bases from V and 1 from J; bases not matched to a gene: 9. CDR1 is MGHRA, CDR2 YSYEKL, per germline. The CDR3 loop spans 17 amino acids. CDR3 sequence: CASSQEEGAGTSYEQYF. The DNA for the CDR3 is TGCGCCAGCAGCCAAGAAGAGGGGGCCGGGACGTCCTACGAGCAGTACTTC.

This clonotype was observed at least ten times. The chain has TRBV7-9 and TRBJ1-4; D not resolved. Between the trimmed V and J ends, which lost 1 base and 8 bases, there was a span of 8 bases. The germline V gene has CDR1 SEHNR and CDR2 FQNEAQ (reference sequence). The CDR3 runs to 13 residues. CDR3 DNA: TGTGCCAGCAGCTTAGGCAGGAACGAAAAACTGTTTTTT. Translation gives CASSLGRNEKLFF.

This clonotype was seen many times. The rearrangement uses TRBV9 and TRBJ2-7, with D tentatively TRBD2 (5 bases). V was shortened by 3 bases and J by 0 bases, with 13 bases between the two germline ends. The CDR3 has 15 residues. Germline CDR1 SGDLS, CDR2 YYNGEE. The CDR3 sequence is CASSADGLNSYEQYF. The DNA of the CDR3 is TGTGCCAGCAGCGCTGACGGACTGAACTCCTACGAGCAGTACTTC.

The DNA for the CDR3 is TGCAGTGCCCCACCCCCAGGCGGAGCGCCCTCCTACGAGCAGTACTTC. Translating it yields CSAPPPGGAPSYEQYF. The genes are TRBV20-1 and TRBJ2-7, with D uncertain. CDR1 is DFQATT, CDR2 SNEGSKA, per germline (reference sequence). The CDR3 length is 16 residues. V shed 6 bases and J shed 0 bases, with 21 bases lying between them.

With respect to this clonotype: A much larger clone lies a single base off, so this may be a read error. V gene TRBV4-3 combines with J gene TRBJ2-7; weak D call: TRBD1 (5 bases). The CDR3 totals 16 residues. CDR1 is LGHNA, CDR2 YSLEER, per germline. The CDR3, as DNA: TGCGCCAGCAGCCAAGATCGTTGGGGCGGAGCCTACGAGCAGTGCTTC. It translates to CASSQDRWGGAYEQCF.

This clonotype showed up many times. The chain links TRBV20-1 to TRBJ2-5, with TRBD2 matching over 14 bases. The CDR3 is 15 residues long. Looked up from germline, CDR1 is DFQATT and CDR2 is SNEGSKA (reference sequence). V lost 1 base, J lost 5 bases, and 3 bases stayed unmatched. CDR3 sequence: CSARGGLAGVETQYF. CDR3 sequence (DNA): TGCAGTGCTAGAGGGGGACTAGCGGGAGTCGAGACCCAGTACTTC.

This clonotype was counted ten times or more. The V and J genes are TRBV3-1 and TRBJ1-4; 7 positions match TRBD1. The CDR3 is 13 residues long. The ends lost 1 base at V and 15 bases at J; junction bases unmatched: 8. CDR1 is LGHDT, CDR2 YNNKEL, per germline (reference sequence). The CDR3 region has the DNA TGTGCCAGCAGCCAAGGCCAGGGGGACTTTTTGTTTTTT. This gives the protein CASSQGQGDFLFF.

The V gene is TRBV24-1, the J gene TRBJ2-1, with D perhaps matching TRBD1 (6 bases). The germline V and J ends were trimmed by 4 bases and 2 bases, with 20 bases remaining between them. Looked up from germline, CDR1 is KGHDR and CDR2 is SFDVKD. CDR3 length: 18 residues. In DNA form, the CDR3 reads TGTGCCACCAGTGACCCAGGGGTTTTGGATCCAGCCTACAATGAGCAGTTCTTC. Residues: CATSDPGVLDPAYNEQFF.

Many counts were recorded for this clonotype. The chain carries TRBV5-6 and TRBJ2-3; perhaps TRBD1 as D (5 bases). Germline CDR1 and CDR2: SGHDT and YYEEEE. This CDR3 comprises 17 residues. Trimming pared 0 bases from V and 2 bases from J, leaving 16 bases between. CDR3 residues: CASSLGRWGSYTDTQYF. CDR3 DNA sequence: TGTGCCAGCAGCTTGGGGCGGTGGGGCAGCTACACAGATACGCAGTATTTT.

This chain joins TRBV7-9 and TRBJ1-4, with D possibly TRBD1 on 5 matching bases. Deletions cut 0 bases from V and 6 bases from J, with 11 bases between. The CDR3 covers 15 residues. Germline CDR1 SEHNR, CDR2 FQNEAQ (reference sequence). The CDR3 sequence is CASSLATDPDEKLFF. The CDR3 region has the DNA TGTGCCAGCAGCTTAGCGACAGATCCCGATGAAAAACTGTTTTTT.

Comments on this clonotype: A much larger clone lies one base from this, so it may be a read error. The chain links TRBV5-1 to TRBJ2-1; TRBD2 is a possible D gene (6 bases). The ends were cut back, 6 bases at V and 12 bases at J, with 13 bases in the middle. The length of the CDR3 is 11 residues. CDR1 and CDR2 from the germline V gene are SGHRS and YFSETQ. The CDR3, as DNA: TGCGCCAGCACCCTGGGGGGTGTGCAGTTCTTC. As protein: CASTLGGVQFF.

This clonotype was detected ten times or more. The V call is TRBV6-2 or TRBV6-3, the J call TRBJ1-5; D remains unclear. With 5 bases removed from V and 5 bases from J, the gap between germline ends came to 19 bases. CDR1 and CDR2 from the germline V gene are MNHEY and SVGEGT. This CDR3 comprises 16 residues. DNA for the CDR3: TGTGCCAGCAGTCTTTTAGCCCCGACTCCTTATCAGCCCCAGCATTTT. Amino acid sequence: CASSLLAPTPYQPQHF.